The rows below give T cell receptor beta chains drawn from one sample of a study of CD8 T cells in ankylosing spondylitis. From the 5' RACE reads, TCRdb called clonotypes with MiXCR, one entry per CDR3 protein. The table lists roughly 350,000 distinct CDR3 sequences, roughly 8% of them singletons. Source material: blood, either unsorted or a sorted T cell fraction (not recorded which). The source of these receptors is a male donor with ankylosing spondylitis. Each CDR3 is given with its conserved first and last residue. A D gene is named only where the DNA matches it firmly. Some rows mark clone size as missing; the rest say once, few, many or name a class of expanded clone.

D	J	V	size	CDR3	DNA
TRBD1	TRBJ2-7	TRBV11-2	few	CASSLLPDGQGGTRDEQYF	TGTGCCAGCAGCTTATTGCCTGATGGACAGGGCGGAACCCGGGACGAGCAGTACTTC
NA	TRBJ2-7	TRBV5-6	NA	CASSLYGSPYEQYF	TGTGCCAGCAGCTTGTACGGATCCCCCTACGAGCAGTACTTC
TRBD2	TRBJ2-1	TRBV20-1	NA	CSAEAGVRNNEQFF	TGCAGTGCTGAAGCGGGAGTTAGGAACAATGAGCAGTTCTTC
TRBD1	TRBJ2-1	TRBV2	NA	CASRNRGYEQFF	TGTGCCAGCAGAAACAGGGGTTATGAGCAGTTCTTC
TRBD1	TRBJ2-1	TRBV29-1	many	CSVARTGTYNEQFF	TGCAGCGTAGCTCGGACAGGGACCTACAATGAGCAGTTCTTC
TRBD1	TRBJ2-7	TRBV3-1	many	CASSRGTGSYEQYF	TGTGCCAGCAGCCGGGGGACAGGCTCCTACGAGCAGTACTTC
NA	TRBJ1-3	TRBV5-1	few	CASSLASPGAGNTIYF	TGCGCCAGCAGTTTGGCCAGCCCAGGCGCGGGAAACACCATATATTTT
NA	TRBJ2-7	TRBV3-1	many	CASSQASGSSYEQYF	TGTGCCAGCAGCCAAGCAAGCGGCAGCTCCTACGAGCAGTACTTC
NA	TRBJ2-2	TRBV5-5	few	CASRMKDDRRAGELFF	TGTGCCAGCAGGATGAAGGACGATAGGAGAGCCGGGGAGCTGTTTTTT
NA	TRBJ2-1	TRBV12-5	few	CASGNPTGTPTGEQFF	TGTGCTAGTGGCAATCCAACAGGGACCCCCACTGGAGAGCAGTTCTTC
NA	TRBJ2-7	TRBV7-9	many	CASSLAWAGSYEQYF	TGTGCCAGCAGCTTAGCGTGGGCAGGGTCTTACGAGCAGTACTTC
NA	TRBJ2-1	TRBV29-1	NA	CSVEGPPSSYNEQFF	TGCAGCGTCGAAGGCCCGCCGAGCTCCTACAATGAGCAGTTCTTC
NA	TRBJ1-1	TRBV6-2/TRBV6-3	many	CASSYSGGRTEAFF	TGTGCCAGCAGTTACTCTGGGGGGAGGACTGAAGCTTTCTTT
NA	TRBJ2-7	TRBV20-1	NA	CSAQDGGYEQYF	TGCAGTGCTCAAGACGGAGGCTACGAGCAGTACTTC
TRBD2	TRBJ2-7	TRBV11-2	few	CASSTFSGRAGYEQYF	TGTGCCAGCAGCACCTTTAGCGGGAGGGCCGGTTACGAGCAGTACTTC
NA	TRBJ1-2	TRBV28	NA	CASGPRGRVAYGYTF	TGTGCCAGCGGCCCCCGAGGACGGGTCGCCTATGGCTACACCTTC
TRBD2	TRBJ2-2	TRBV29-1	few	CSVRRSGANTGELFF	TGCAGCGTTCGTAGGAGCGGGGCCAACACCGGGGAGCTGTTTTTT
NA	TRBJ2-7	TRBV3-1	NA	CASSPTEVRGEQYF	TGTGCCAGCAGTCCGACAGAGGTACGGGGCGAGCAGTACTTC
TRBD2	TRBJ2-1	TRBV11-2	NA	CASHLGTSAYNEQFF	TGTGCCAGCCACCTGGGGACTAGCGCCTACAATGAGCAGTTCTTC
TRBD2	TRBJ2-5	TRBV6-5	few	CASSYSFLAGAQTQYF	TGTGCCAGCAGTTACTCGTTTCTAGCGGGAGCTCAGACCCAGTACTTC
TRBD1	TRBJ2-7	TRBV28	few	CASSKGQGGHEQYF	TGTGCCAGCAGTAAGGGACAGGGGGGCCACGAGCAGTACTTC
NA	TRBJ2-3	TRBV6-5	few	CASSYPGKSTQYF	TGTGCCAGCAGTTACCCCGGCAAGTCTACGCAGTATTTT
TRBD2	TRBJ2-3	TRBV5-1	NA	CASSSILAAPRDTQYF	TGCGCCAGCAGCTCTATACTAGCGGCCCCCAGAGATACGCAGTATTTT
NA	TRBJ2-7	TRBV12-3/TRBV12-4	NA	CASSFGLRAFYEQYF	TGTGCCAGCAGTTTCGGGTTGAGGGCTTTCTACGAGCAGTACTTC
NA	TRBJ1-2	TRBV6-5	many	CASSYGGRGYTF	TGTGCCAGCAGTTACGGGGGTCGTGGCTACACCTTC
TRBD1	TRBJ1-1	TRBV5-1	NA	CASSGSGTGYTEAFF	TGCGCCAGCAGCGGCTCCGGGACAGGGTATACTGAAGCTTTCTTT
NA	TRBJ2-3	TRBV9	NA	CASSVVSTDTQYF	TGTGCCAGCAGCGTAGTAAGCACAGATACGCAGTATTTT
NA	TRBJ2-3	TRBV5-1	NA	CASSLEPSLTDTQYF	TGCGCCAGCAGCTTGGAGCCCTCCCTCACAGATACGCAGTATTTT
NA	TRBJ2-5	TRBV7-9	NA	CASSLAGGAETQYF	TGTGCCAGCAGCTTAGCTGGGGGAGCGGAGACCCAGTACTTC
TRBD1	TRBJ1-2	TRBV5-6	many	CASSFAGQGNYGYTF	TGTGCCAGCAGCTTTGCGGGACAGGGGAACTATGGCTACACCTTC
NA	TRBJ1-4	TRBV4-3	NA	CASSHDLERGNEKLFF	TGCGCCAGCAGCCATGATTTGGAAAGAGGAAATGAAAAACTGTTTTTT
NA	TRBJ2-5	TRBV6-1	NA	CASSDRQSGETQYF	TGTGCCAGCAGTGACCGACAATCAGGGGAGACCCAGTACTTC
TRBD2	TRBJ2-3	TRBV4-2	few	CASSLRTSGRESF	TGTGCCAGCAGCCTCAGGACTAGCGGGAGGGAATCCTTT
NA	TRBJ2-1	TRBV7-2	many	CASSLRGETNEQFF	TGTGCCAGCAGCTTAAGAGGGGAAACCAATGAGCAGTTCTTC
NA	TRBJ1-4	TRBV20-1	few	CSARLGRKNEKLFF	TGCAGTGCTAGACTTGGACGGAAAAATGAAAAACTGTTTTTT
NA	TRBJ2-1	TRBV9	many	CASSRGGTINEQFF	TGTGCCAGCAGCCGAGGGGGGACAATCAATGAGCAGTTCTTC
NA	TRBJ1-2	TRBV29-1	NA	CSGYREETYGYTF	TGCAGCGGATACAGGGAAGAGACCTATGGCTACACCTTC
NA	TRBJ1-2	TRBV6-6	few	CASSYLDNYGYTF	TGTGCCAGCAGTTACTTAGATAACTATGGCTACACCTTC
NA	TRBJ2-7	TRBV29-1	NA	CSVEEGHF	TGCAGCGTTGAAGAGGGGCACTTC
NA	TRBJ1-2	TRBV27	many	CASSLSGGYYGYTF	TGTGCCAGCAGTTTATCTGGGGGCTATTATGGCTACACCTTC
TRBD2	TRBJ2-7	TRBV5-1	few	CASSLDASGAYEQYF	TGCGCCAGCAGCTTGGATGCTAGCGGAGCCTACGAGCAGTACTTC